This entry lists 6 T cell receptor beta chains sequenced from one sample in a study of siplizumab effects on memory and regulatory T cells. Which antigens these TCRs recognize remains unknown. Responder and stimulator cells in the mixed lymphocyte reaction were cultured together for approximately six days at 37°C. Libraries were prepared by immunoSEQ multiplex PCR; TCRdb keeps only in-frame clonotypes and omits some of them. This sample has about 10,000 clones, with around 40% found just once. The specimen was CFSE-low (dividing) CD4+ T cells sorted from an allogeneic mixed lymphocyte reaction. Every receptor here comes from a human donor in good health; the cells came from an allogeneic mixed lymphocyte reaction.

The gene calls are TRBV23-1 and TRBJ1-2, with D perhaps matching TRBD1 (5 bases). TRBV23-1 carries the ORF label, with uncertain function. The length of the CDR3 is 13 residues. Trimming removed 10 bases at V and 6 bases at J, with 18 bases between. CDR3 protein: CAILTVPGNGYTF. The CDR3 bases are TGCGCCATTTTGACAGTCCCAGGGAATGGCTACACCTTC.

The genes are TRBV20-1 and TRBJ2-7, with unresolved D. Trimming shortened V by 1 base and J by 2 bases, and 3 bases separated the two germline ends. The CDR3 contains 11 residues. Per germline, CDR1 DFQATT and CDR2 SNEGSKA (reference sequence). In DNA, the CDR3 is TGCAGTGCTAGAGGGGCCTACGAGCAGTACTTC. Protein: CSARGAYEQYF.

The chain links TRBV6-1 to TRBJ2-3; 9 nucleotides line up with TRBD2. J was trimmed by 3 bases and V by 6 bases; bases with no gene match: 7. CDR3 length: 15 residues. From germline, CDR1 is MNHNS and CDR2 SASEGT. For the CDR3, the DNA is TGTGCCAGCAGGAGAGCGGGAGGTGGTACAGATACGCAGTATTTT. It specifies CASRRAGGGTDTQYF.

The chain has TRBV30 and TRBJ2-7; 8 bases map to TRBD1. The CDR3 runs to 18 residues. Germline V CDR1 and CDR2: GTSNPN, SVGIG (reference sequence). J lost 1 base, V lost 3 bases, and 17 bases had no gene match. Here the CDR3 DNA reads TGTGCCTGGAGCCCCACCGCAGGACAGGGAGAAGTATCCTACGAGCAGTACTTC. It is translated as CAWSPTAGQGEVSYEQYF.

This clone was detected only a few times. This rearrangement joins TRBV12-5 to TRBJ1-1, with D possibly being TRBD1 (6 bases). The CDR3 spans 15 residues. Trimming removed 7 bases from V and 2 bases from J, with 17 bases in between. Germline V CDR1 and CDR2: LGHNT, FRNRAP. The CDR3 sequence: CASELPRGINTEAFF. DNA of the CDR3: TGTGCTAGTGAACTACCCAGGGGCATTAACACTGAAGCTTTCTTT.

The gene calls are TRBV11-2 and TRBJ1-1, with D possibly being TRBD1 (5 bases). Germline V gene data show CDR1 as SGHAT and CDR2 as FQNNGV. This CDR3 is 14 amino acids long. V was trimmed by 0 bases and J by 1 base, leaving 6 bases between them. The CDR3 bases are TGTGCCAGCAGCTTAGATACAGGGAACACTGAAGCTTTCTTT. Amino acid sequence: CASSLDTGNTEAFF.